A selection of T cell receptor beta chains follows, all from one sample in a study of cytomegalovirus exposure and HLA in healthy donors. The table came from immunoSEQ multiplex PCR; TCRdb's copy has only in-frame clones and leaves some out. The sample includes over 200,000 clones, 80% to 90% of them seen just once. The sample taken for sequencing was PBMCs. These receptors all stem from a woman between 18 and 29 years old in good health and CMV-seropositive. Each CDR3 is given with its conserved first and last residue. Fields, in order: V gene, J gene, clone size, D gene, CDR3 DNA, CDR3 protein. The D gene is left open where the match is weak. The size field is filled for only some rows; it gives once, few, many or a size class.

TRBV27	TRBJ2-1	.	TRBD2	TGTGCCAGCAGTTTCTCGAGCGGGAGGCCCTCCTACAATGAGCAGTTCTTC	CASSFSSGRPSYNEQFF
TRBV27	TRBJ1-2	.	TRBD1	TGTGCCACGTTACAAGGGGGCAATGGCTACACCTTC	CATLQGGNGYTF
TRBV6-1	TRBJ1-2	.	.	TGTGCCAGCAGTGCCGGCCAGGGGATCGATGGCTACACCTTC	CASSAGQGIDGYTF
TRBV29-1	TRBJ2-1	.	.	TGCAGCGTTGAAATGATGCTAGCCTACAATGAGCAGTTCTTC	CSVEMMLAYNEQFF
TRBV7-9	TRBJ1-1	.	TRBD1	TGTGCCAGCAGCTTTTCGCCCCTGGGGACAGGGGCGATAGAAGCTTTCTTT	CASSFSPLGTGAIEAFF
TRBV5-1	TRBJ2-1	.	TRBD2	TGCGCCAGCAGCCCAATCTCGGGACTAGCGGGAGGGCCGGGTCACTATGAGCAGTTCTTC	CASSPISGLAGGPGHYEQFF
TRBV5-1	TRBJ2-3	.	TRBD1	TGCGCCAGCAGGGTGAACAGGGGAGATACGCAGTATTTT	CASRVNRGDTQYF
TRBV25-1	TRBJ2-7	.	.	TGTGCCAGCAGTTATAACTCCTACGAGCAGTACTTC	CASSYNSYEQYF
TRBV5-1	TRBJ2-1	.	TRBD2	TGCGCCAGCAGCCCCATTACTAGCGCCTTCTCCTACAATGAGCAGTTCTTC	CASSPITSAFSYNEQFF
TRBV6-5	TRBJ2-1	.	.	TGTGCCAGCAGCCCAGGCCAAATGGATGAGCAGTTCTTC	CASSPGQMDEQFF
TRBV28	TRBJ2-7	once	TRBD1	TGTGCCAGCAGTAGCGAGAACAGGGGGACGTACGAGCAGTACTTC	CASSSENRGTYEQYF
TRBV7-9	TRBJ2-5	.	.	TGTGCCAGCACCGCGGAGGGGCGAGAGACCCAGTACTTC	CASTAEGRETQYF
TRBV5-6	TRBJ2-7	.	.	TGTGCCAGCAGCTTTGCAGGGGCAGGGGCCTACGAGCAGTACTTC	CASSFAGAGAYEQYF
TRBV29-1	TRBJ1-3	once	TRBD1	TGCAGCGTTGACCCTTCGGACAGGCTTGCTGGAAACACCATATATTTT	CSVDPSDRLAGNTIYF
TRBV14	TRBJ2-7	.	TRBD1	TGTGCCAGCAGCCGGAACAGGGGGCGTATAGGCGAGCAGTACTTC	CASSRNRGRIGEQYF
TRBV5-1	TRBJ2-7	.	.	TGCGCCAGCACCTATTCCCAGGGGGGATTGTACGAGCAGTACTTC	CASTYSQGGLYEQYF
TRBV6-6	TRBJ1-1	.	.	TGTGCCAGCAGTTCCCGTTGGGGGGATTTGAACACTGAAGCTTTCTTT	CASSSRWGDLNTEAFF
TRBV5-1	TRBJ2-2	.	.	TGCGCCAGCAGCCCCGGTTGGACAATCGCGAACACCGGGGAGCTGTTTTTT	CASSPGWTIANTGELFF
TRBV9	TRBJ1-2	.	.	TGTGCCAGTTTGGGGTACAGGGATGATGGCTACACCTTC	CASLGYRDDGYTF
TRBV6-4	TRBJ2-3	many	.	TGTGCCAGCAGTGAAAGCGGGAGCACAGATACGCAGTATTTT	CASSESGSTDTQYF
TRBV28	TRBJ1-1	.	TRBD1	TGTGCCAGCAGTTCTGTGAATGGGACAGGGGCGACTAACACTGAAGCTTTCTTT	CASSSVNGTGATNTEAFF
TRBV10-3	TRBJ2-7	.	TRBD1	TGTGCCATCCTCCACGGGGCCGACAGGGTCTACGAGCAGTACTTC	CAILHGADRVYEQYF
TRBV2	TRBJ2-7	once	.	TGTGCCAGCAGTGTCTCGGTCTCCTACGAGCAGTACTTC	CASSVSVSYEQYF
TRBV7-9	TRBJ2-5	.	.	TGTGCCAGCAGCGAAACAGGAGCCCAGTACTTC	CASSETGAQYF
TRBV9	TRBJ2-2	.	.	TGTGCCAGCAGCGTAGCAAGTGACAGAAACACCGGGGAGCTGTTTTTT	CASSVASDRNTGELFF
TRBV19	TRBJ2-5	.	.	TGTGCCAGTAGTATAACTAGGGAGACCCAGTACTTC	CASSITRETQYF
TRBV10-2	TRBJ2-7	few	.	TGCGCCAGCAGTGAGGCCCAGCTAGCCGATACCTACGAGCAGTACTTC	CASSEAQLADTYEQYF
TRBV27	TRBJ1-5	.	.	TGTGCCAGCTCTTCGCGGAGACTCTACAATCAGCCCCAGCATTTT	CASSSRRLYNQPQHF
TRBV6-1	TRBJ1-2	.	.	TGTGCCAGCAGTGAAGCAGCTGGACAGCTCTATGGCTACACCTTC	CASSEAAGQLYGYTF
TRBV6-6	TRBJ1-5	.	.	TGTGCCAGCAGTTACTCGAGCGGCAACCAAGGGCCCCAGCATTTT	CASSYSSGNQGPQHF
TRBV2	TRBJ2-7	.	.	TGTGCCAGCCAACGGGTCCCCTACGAGCAGTACTTC	CASQRVPYEQYF
TRBV28	TRBJ1-5	.	.	TGTGCCAGCTCTAGGGAGTCGGTTGCCTATAGCAATCAGCCCCAGCATTTT	CASSRESVAYSNQPQHF
TRBV19	TRBJ2-3	.	TRBD1	TGTGCCAGTAGTACCCGGACAGGGGGCACAGATACGCAGTATTTT	CASSTRTGGTDTQYF
TRBV9	TRBJ1-1	.	TRBD1	TGTGCCAGCAGTACCGGGACAGGGGGCTGGGACACTGAAGCTTTCTTT	CASSTGTGGWDTEAFF
TRBV5-1	TRBJ1-1	.	.	TGCGCCAGCAGCGAAGGGACTTACACTGAAGCTTTCTTT	CASSEGTYTEAFF
TRBV7-3	TRBJ1-1	.	.	TGTGCCAGCAGCGACAGAGTGAACACTGAAGCTTTCTTT	CASSDRVNTEAFF
TRBV6-5	TRBJ1-5	.	.	TGTGCCAGCAGCGGGGTTAGCAATCAGCCCCAGCATTTT	CASSGVSNQPQHF
TRBV30	TRBJ1-1	.	TRBD1	TGTGCCTGGGGGACAGGGCGGCTGGAAGCTTTCTTT	CAWGTGRLEAFF
TRBV2	TRBJ1-2	.	.	TGTGCCAGCAGTGATCCGGCAGGGGACTATGGCTACACCTTC	CASSDPAGDYGYTF
TRBV28	TRBJ1-2	once	.	TGTGCCAGCAGTTTAGACGGGAACTATGGCTACACCTTC	CASSLDGNYGYTF
TRBV4-1	TRBJ1-1	once	.	TGCGCCAGCAGCCTCCGAGGGGGGGGGTACACTGAAGCTTTCTTT	CASSLRGGGYTEAFF
TRBV12-5	TRBJ1-5	.	.	TGTGCTAGTGGTTTGGTTTCCGGCAATCAGCCCCAGCATTTT	CASGLVSGNQPQHF
TRBV5-1	TRBJ2-7	.	TRBD2	TGCGCCAGCAGCTTGTCCCATGTGCGGGAGAGGCGCGAGCAGTACTTC	CASSLSHVRERREQYF